This is a list of T cell receptor beta chains from one sample in a study of blood T cell repertoires in COVID-19. The data were produced by immunoSEQ multiplex PCR, yet TCRdb's version contains in-frame clones alone and is incomplete. The repertoire holds around 97,000 clones, with 84% as singletons. The specimen was peripheral blood. The source is a human donor in a cohort sampled during active or convalescent COVID-19. The CDR3 runs from the conserved cysteine through the conserved F or W. Each record gives: V gene, D gene, J gene, clone size, CDR3 DNA, CDR3 protein. D genes are given only for firm matches. Size is stated for part of the rows, as once, few or many counts, or as a class when the clone is expanded.

>TRBV5-6|NA|TRBJ1-6|NA
TGTGCCAGCAGCTTGGGGGACACGTATTCACCCCTCCACTTT
CASSLGDTYSPLHF
>TRBV5-4|NA|TRBJ1-2|NA
TGTGCCAGCAGCTTGGGACAGAGCAGTTATGGCTACACCTTC
CASSLGQSSYGYTF
>TRBV4-3|TRBD1|TRBJ2-7|NA
TGCGCCAGCAGCCAAGGGGCGACAGGGGAACTCTACGAGCAGTACTTC
CASSQGATGELYEQYF
>TRBV24-1|TRBD2|TRBJ2-6|NA
TGTGCCACCAGTGATCCACTCAGGGAGGGACTAATCTCTGGGGCCAACGTCCTGACTTTC
CATSDPLREGLISGANVLTF
>TRBV30|NA|TRBJ1-5|NA
TGTGCCTGGAGTCCAAGATTGGGGGGAGGTTGGAGCAATCAGCCCCAGCATTTT
CAWSPRLGGGWSNQPQHF
>TRBV19|NA|TRBJ1-2|few
TGTGCCAGTAGTATTACCCCTCGGGTGAGGTATGGCTACACCTTC
CASSITPRVRYGYTF
>TRBV7-9|TRBD2|TRBJ2-5|NA
TGTGCCAGCAGCTTAGGACTAGCGGAAGAGACCCAGTACTTC
CASSLGLAEETQYF
>TRBV7-9|TRBD1|TRBJ1-3|NA
TGTGCCAGCAGCTTGGCCCGGGACAGGGCCGCCTCTGGAAACACCATATATTTT
CASSLARDRAASGNTIYF
>TRBV19|TRBD1|TRBJ1-2|NA
TGTGCCAGTAGTATGGGGGCGGGACAGGCCTATGGCTACACCTTC
CASSMGAGQAYGYTF
>TRBV3-1/TRBV3-2|TRBD1|TRBJ1-2|once
TGTGCCAGCAGCCCAGGCCCCCTACAGGGGGGAATCTATGGCTACACCTTC
CASSPGPLQGGIYGYTF
>TRBV18|TRBD1|TRBJ1-2|NA
TGTGCCAGCTCATCCACTGAGGACAGGGCGGGTTCGGGCTACACCTTC
CASSSTEDRAGSGYTF
>TRBV27|NA|TRBJ2-3|NA
TGTGCCAGCAGTTTAACCGGCGGGGACACAGATACGCAGTATTTT
CASSLTGGDTDTQYF
>TRBV5-4|TRBD2|TRBJ2-3|NA
TGTGCCAGCAGCGGGAGACTAGCGACAGATACGCAGTATTTT
CASSGRLATDTQYF
>TRBV4-2|TRBD2|TRBJ2-3|NA
TGTGCCAGCAGCCCAAATAGCGGGGGCCATAGCACAGATACGCAGTATTTT
CASSPNSGGHSTDTQYF
>TRBV11-2|NA|TRBJ2-7|NA
TGTGCCAGCAGCTCCATCGCCCAGGGGCTAGGCGAGCAGTACTTC
CASSSIAQGLGEQYF
>TRBV9|NA|TRBJ2-1|NA
TGTGCCAGCAGCGCCCTGATCCCTAGCGCCGACAATGAGCAGTTCTTC
CASSALIPSADNEQFF
>TRBV11-2|TRBD1|TRBJ2-7|NA
TGTGCCAGCAGCTCCGGACAGGGATTCTTCTCCGAGCAGTACTTC
CASSSGQGFFSEQYF
>TRBV28|NA|TRBJ2-3|NA
TGTGCCAGCGAAGTTTCAGGGGTGGATACGCAGTATTTT
CASEVSGVDTQYF
>TRBV28|NA|TRBJ1-1|NA
TGTGCCTCCCTTAGGATAGGAGGCACTGAAGCTTTCTTT
CASLRIGGTEAFF
>TRBV7-3|NA|TRBJ2-5|NA
TGTGCCAGCAGTACCGGGAGCCAAGAGACCCAGTACTTC
CASSTGSQETQYF
>TRBV9|TRBD2|TRBJ2-7|NA
TGTGCCAGCGGGCGGGGGGGCCACGAGCAGTACTTC
CASGRGGHEQYF
>TRBV27|TRBD2|TRBJ2-2|NA
TGTGCCAGCAGTTTACTCTTAGCGGGGGGGCCCAGCACCGGGGAGCTGTTTTTT
CASSLLLAGGPSTGELFF
>TRBV11-2|TRBD1|TRBJ1-2|NA
TGTGCCAGCAGCCCACGAACCCGGGACAGAGTATACAACTATGGCTACACCTTC
CASSPRTRDRVYNYGYTF
>TRBV6-5|NA|TRBJ1-1|NA
TGTGCCAGCAGACCGGGACTCCTGAACACTGAAGCTTTCTTT
CASRPGLLNTEAFF
>TRBV19|NA|TRBJ1-2|NA
TGTGCCAGTAGTATAGACTGGTACCAAGCCGCACGTGGCTACACCTTC
CASSIDWYQAARGYTF
>TRBV3-1/TRBV3-2|NA|TRBJ1-6|NA
TGTGCCAGCAGCCAAGTAGAGGAGTTTTCACCCCTCCACTTT
CASSQVEEFSPLHF
>TRBV5-6|NA|TRBJ1-2|once
TGTGCCAGCAGCTTCTACGGTGCACTCGGCTACACCTTC
CASSFYGALGYTF
>TRBV10-2|NA|TRBJ2-3|few
TGCGCCAGCAACCAGGGAAATACGCAGTATTTT
CASNQGNTQYF
>TRBV2|NA|TRBJ2-5|NA
TGTGCCAGCAGTGAATACGGGGGAAGGGAGACCCAGTACTTC
CASSEYGGRETQYF
>TRBV7-2|TRBD1|TRBJ1-3|NA
TGTGCCAGCAGCTCCACAGGGGGAAACTCTGGAAACACCATATATTTT
CASSSTGGNSGNTIYF
>TRBV28|TRBD1|TRBJ1-5|NA
TGTGCCAGCAGTTCCGGGACAGTTTATAGCAATCAGCCCCAGCATTTT
CASSSGTVYSNQPQHF
>TRBV6-5|NA|TRBJ1-1|NA
TGTGCCAGCAGCTATGCGGACTCGAGGAGCACTGAAGCTTTCTTT
CASSYADSRSTEAFF
>TRBV27|TRBD1|TRBJ1-5|NA
TGTGCCAGCAGTCCAGGTCTCGGGACAGGGGGTTTACTTTATAGCAATCAGCCCCAGCATTTT
CASSPGLGTGGLLYSNQPQHF
>TRBV7-2|NA|TRBJ2-3|NA
TGTGCCAGCAGCTGGACAGGGACTACAACCCTGAGCACAGATACGCAGTATTTT
CASSWTGTTTLSTDTQYF
>TRBV19|NA|TRBJ2-3|NA
TGTGCCAGCAGACTAAAACCTAGCACAGATACGCAGTATTTT
CASRLKPSTDTQYF
>TRBV4-1|NA|TRBJ1-1|NA
TGCGCCAGCAGCCAAGGGAGGACGGGGGGCACTGAAGCTTTCTTT
CASSQGRTGGTEAFF
>TRBV28|NA|TRBJ1-1|NA
TGTGCCAGCAGGGGAGGACCTAAAGCTTTCTTT
CASRGGPKAFF
>TRBV11-3|TRBD2|TRBJ2-3|NA
TGTGCCAGCAGCTTAGATTCGGCACTAGCGGGGGGCGCTGATACGCAGTATTTT
CASSLDSALAGGADTQYF
>TRBV6-6|NA|TRBJ1-1|NA
TGTGCCAGCAGTCACCCACAGTCCATGAACACTGAAGCTTTCTTT
CASSHPQSMNTEAFF
>TRBV7-3|NA|TRBJ2-1|NA
TGTGCCAGCAGCTTGTTGGGGGCCAATGAGCAGTTCTTC
CASSLLGANEQFF
>TRBV5-1|TRBD1|TRBJ1-1|once
TGCGCCAGCAGCCGAACCCGGACAGGAAACACTGAAGCTTTCTTT
CASSRTRTGNTEAFF
>TRBV18|TRBD1|TRBJ1-1|NA
TGTGCCAGCTCACCACTTTCCGACAGGGGCACTGAAGCTTTCTTT
CASSPLSDRGTEAFF
>TRBV2|NA|TRBJ1-2|NA
TGTGCCAGCAGCGGCGACGGAGATCCTAACTATGGCTACACCTTC
CASSGDGDPNYGYTF
>TRBV5-1|TRBD1|TRBJ2-7|NA
TGCGCCAGCAGCGTGGACAGGGGCCCCTACGAGCAGTACTTC
CASSVDRGPYEQYF
>TRBV27|TRBD1|TRBJ1-1|NA
TGTGCCAGCAGTAGGGACAGGGGGCTCGGGACTGAAGCTTTCTTT
CASSRDRGLGTEAFF
>TRBV5-1|TRBD1|TRBJ1-1|NA
TGCGCCAGCAGCCGTCAAGGGGGCGGGGACACTGAAGCTTTCTTT
CASSRQGGGDTEAFF
>TRBV6-5|NA|TRBJ2-7|NA
TGTGCCAGCAGATCGGCAGGGGCAGACGAGCAGTACTTC
CASRSAGADEQYF